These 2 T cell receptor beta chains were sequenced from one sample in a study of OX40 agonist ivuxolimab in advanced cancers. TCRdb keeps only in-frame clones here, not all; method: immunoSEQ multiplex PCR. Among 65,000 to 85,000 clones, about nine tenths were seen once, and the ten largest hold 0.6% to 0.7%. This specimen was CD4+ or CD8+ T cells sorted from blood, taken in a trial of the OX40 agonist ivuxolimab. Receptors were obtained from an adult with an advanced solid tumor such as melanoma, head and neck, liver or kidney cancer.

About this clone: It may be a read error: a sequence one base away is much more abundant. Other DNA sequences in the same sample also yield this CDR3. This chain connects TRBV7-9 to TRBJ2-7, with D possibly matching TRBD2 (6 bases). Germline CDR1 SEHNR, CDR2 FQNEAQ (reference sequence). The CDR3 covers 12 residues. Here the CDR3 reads CASGTETYEQYF. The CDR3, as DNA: TGTGCTAGCGGTACAGAGACCTACGAGCAGTACTTC.

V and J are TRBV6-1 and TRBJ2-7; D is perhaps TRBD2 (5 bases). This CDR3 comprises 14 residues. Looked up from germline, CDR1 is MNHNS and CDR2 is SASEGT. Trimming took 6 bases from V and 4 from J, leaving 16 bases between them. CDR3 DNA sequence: TGTGCCAGCAGCCAAACTAGGGCCGGGTACGAGCAGTACTTC. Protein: CASSQTRAGYEQYF.